One sample yielded the 20 T cell receptor beta chains listed below, sequenced in a study of blood T cells in healthy people across ages. A second about 7 to 11 cycle PCR used barcoded and J-beta primers. One entry per CDR3 protein, called by TCRdb with MiXCR from the 5' RACE reads. The sample lists some 700,000 distinct CDR3 sequences, around 46% occurring once. Material: blood. These receptors came from a woman aged 60-70 years in good health.

Turning to this clonotype: The junction shows a germline mismatch at one end, possibly a read error. The chain combines TRBV5-1 with TRBJ1-2, with TRBD1 matching over 7 bases. The CDR3 is made up of 16 amino acids. Germline V gene lookup returns CDR1 SGHRS and CDR2 YFSETQ. DNA for the CDR3: TGCGCCAGCAGCTTCGGAACAGGGGCTTTGGACTATAGCTACACCTTC. It is translated as CASSFGTGALDYSYTF.

This clonotype was recorded many times. CDR3 coding DNA: TGTGCCAGCAGGCCGGGAGGGGAGACCCAGTACTTC. It codes for CASRPGGETQYF. The chain links TRBV12-3 or TRBV12-4 to TRBJ2-5; 8 bases agree with TRBD2. V lost 6 bases and J lost 5; bases outside the gene matches: 2. This CDR3 comprises 12 residues.

The chain has TRBV27 and TRBJ2-5; D not resolved. This CDR3 comprises 14 residues. Between the trimmed V and J ends, which lost 5 bases and 3 bases, there was a span of 13 bases. Germline loops: CDR1 MNHEY, CDR2 SMNVEV (reference sequence). The CDR3 sequence: CASSPDRMEETQYF. CDR3 DNA: TGTGCCAGCAGTCCTGACCGTATGGAAGAGACCCAGTACTTC.

The rearrangement links TRBV6-2 or TRBV6-3 to TRBJ1-1; 7 nucleotides agree with TRBD1. Per the germline V gene, CDR1 is MNHEY and CDR2 is SVGEGT. V shed 10 bases, J shed 4 bases, and the junction held 12 bases outside the gene matches. The CDR3 sequence is 14 residues long. The CDR3 DNA is TGTGCCACCCGACCCGGGACAGACCCCACTGAAGCTTTCTTT. This gives the protein CATRPGTDPTEAFF.

CDR3 DNA: TGTGCCATCAGTGACCAGGGAGCCCATGAGCAGTTCTTC. Translated: CAISDQGAHEQFF. The rearrangement uses TRBV10-3 and TRBJ2-1; D may be TRBD1 or TRBD2 (5 bases each). The CDR3 is 13 residues long. V was clipped by 3 bases and J by 8 bases, with 11 bases between them. Germline lookup yields CDR1 ENHRY and CDR2 SYGVKD.

In this sample, this clonotype turned up a few times. The chain couples TRBV20-1 to TRBJ2-7, with TRBD2 matching over 12 bases. The germline gives CDR1 DFQATT, CDR2 SNEGSKA (reference sequence). The CDR3 has 15 residues. The V segment lost 5 bases and the J segment 4 bases; nucleotides outside the gene matches: 9. This CDR3 reads CSAPTSGSFRYEQYF. The CDR3 nucleotides read TGCAGTGCTCCGACTAGCGGGAGTTTTCGATACGAGCAGTACTTC.

This chain links TRBV9 with TRBJ2-7; 14 bases are a match to TRBD2. J was trimmed by 7 bases and V by 0 bases; bases with no gene match: 3. The CDR3 has 15 residues. Germline values: CDR1 SGDLS, CDR2 YYNGEE. The CDR3 region is CASSVEGLAGDEQYF. The CDR3 coding sequence is TGTGCCAGCAGCGTAGAGGGACTAGCGGGAGATGAGCAGTACTTC.

This chain joins TRBV4-3 and TRBJ2-3; the D is unclear. Trimming stripped 0 bases from V and 1 base from J, with 14 bases between. This CDR3 region has 17 residues. The germline CDR1 and CDR2 sequences are LGHNA and YSLEER. CDR3 sequence (DNA): TGCGCCAGCAGCCAAGATCTTATAGGGTTGGGCACAGATACGCAGTATTTT. Protein product: CASSQDLIGLGTDTQYF.

This chain uses TRBV6-5 with TRBJ1-6, with 7 bases that match TRBD1. Germline-derived CDR1 and CDR2 are MNHEY and SVGAGI. With 4 bases clipped from V and 4 bases from J, the junction kept 7 bases outside the gene matches. The CDR3 extends over 16 amino acids. The CDR3 sequence is CASSSEDRSYNSPLHF. The CDR3 DNA is TGTGCCAGCAGTTCCGAGGACAGGTCTTATAATTCACCCCTCCACTTT.

The J gene is TRBJ1-5, the V gene TRBV21-1. TRBV21-1 is listed as a pseudogene. The CDR3 length is 14 residues. CDR3 nucleotides: TGTGCCAGCAGCAAAGTTATTGGGGTCCAGCCCCAGCATTTT. This encodes CASSKVIGVQPQHF.

This clonotype was observed a handful of times. The rearrangement links TRBV7-9 to TRBJ2-5; 8 bases match TRBD2. Germline CDR1 SEHNR, CDR2 FQNEAQ (reference sequence). J gave up 5 bases and V 6 bases, and 11 bases lay outside the gene matches. The CDR3 has 15 amino acids. CDR3 in amino acids: CASRHLSGAGETQYF. CDR3 in DNA: TGTGCCAGCAGACACCTTAGCGGGGCCGGGGAGACCCAGTACTTC. Full variable domain (rest looked up from reference TRBV7-9 and TRBJ2-5): DTGVSQNPRHKITKRGQNVTFRCDPISEHNRLYWYRQTLGQGPEFLTYFQNEAQLEKSRLLSDRFSAERPKGSFSTLEIQRTEQGDSAMYLCASRHLSGAGETQYFGPGTRLLVL.

This chain links TRBV6-1 with TRBJ2-1, with 9 nucleotides matching TRBD2. This CDR3 has 16 residues. Germline assignment: CDR1 MNHNS and CDR2 SASEGT. Losses at the gene ends were 4 bases for V and 3 bases for J; bases not matched to a gene: 7. Written as DNA, the CDR3 is TGTGCCAGCAGTGGGGGGAGCGGGGGGCTCTACAATGAGCAGTTCTTC. Translated, it gives CASSGGSGGLYNEQFF.

This clonotype was seen a few times. V usage is TRBV12-3 or TRBV12-4 and J usage is TRBJ2-3; unclear D gene. V was pared by 1 base and J by 3 bases, with 11 bases between. The CDR3 has 15 amino acids. This CDR3 is CASSLVLLGTDTQYF. For the CDR3, the DNA is TGTGCCAGCAGTTTAGTCCTGCTGGGGACAGATACGCAGTATTTT.

This clonotype has more than one count but fewer than ten. This sequence joins TRBV30 and TRBJ2-1; D might be TRBD2 (5 bases). Trimming cost V 0 bases and J 6 bases, with 6 bases left between them. Germline assignment: CDR1 GTSNPN and CDR2 SVGIG (reference sequence). The CDR3 contains 12 residues. The CDR3 sequence: CAWSVRGNEQFF. CDR3 nucleotides: TGTGCCTGGAGTGTACGGGGCAATGAGCAGTTCTTC.

This clonotype was observed many times. The gene calls are TRBV6-2 or TRBV6-3 and TRBJ2-7, with TRBD1 identical over 9 bases. In germline, CDR1 is MNHEY, CDR2 SVGEGT. The CDR3 runs 15 residues. Trimming removed 6 bases from V and 0 bases from J; junction bases left unmatched: 6. CDR3 residues: CASRPGQGSSYEQYF. Here the CDR3 DNA reads TGTGCCAGCAGGCCGGGACAGGGAAGCTCCTACGAGCAGTACTTC.

A few counts support this clonotype. V and J are TRBV5-1 and TRBJ2-5; D perhaps matches TRBD1 (6 bases). Looked up from germline, CDR1 is SGHRS and CDR2 is YFSETQ. This CDR3 contains 15 residues. Trimming pared 0 bases from V and 5 bases from J, leaving 14 bases between. The CDR3 loop reads CASSLGGRGVETQYF. Written as DNA, the CDR3 is TGCGCCAGCAGCTTGGGTGGCAGGGGAGTTGAGACCCAGTACTTC.

This chain uses TRBV25-1 with TRBJ2-2, with 15 bases matching TRBD2. The CDR3 extends over 16 amino acids. The ends lost 6 bases at V and 7 bases at J; junction bases unmatched: 6. Germline lookup yields CDR1 MGHDK and CDR2 SYGVNS. CDR3 in amino acids: CASRGLAGGPHGELFF. CDR3 nucleotides: TGTGCCAGCAGAGGACTAGCGGGAGGGCCCCACGGGGAGCTGTTTTTT.

This clonotype was counted only a few times. The chain couples TRBV7-6 to TRBJ2-7, with TRBD2 matching 9 bases. With V trimmed by 6 bases and J by 4 bases, 13 bases remained unmatched. This CDR3 is built from 16 residues. The germline V gene has CDR1 SGHVS and CDR2 FNYEAQ. In nucleotides, the CDR3 is TGTGCCAGCAGTTTAAATCTAGCGGGGCCAGCGTACGAGCAGTACTTC. It encodes CASSLNLAGPAYEQYF.

V and J are TRBV20-1 and TRBJ2-1, with 8 bases identical to TRBD2. The CDR3 contains 14 residues. The V gene end was trimmed by 5 bases and the J gene end by 7 bases; junction bases not matched to a gene: 10. Per germline, CDR1 DFQATT and CDR2 SNEGSKA (reference sequence). The CDR3 DNA reads TGCAGTGCTGCCGGGGGGGCCGCGGGAAATGAGCAGTTCTTC. Its protein is CSAAGGAAGNEQFF.

This clonotype was counted a single time. The chain couples TRBV6-1 to TRBJ1-5; 9 nucleotides match TRBD1. Germline CDR1 MNHNS, CDR2 SASEGT. With 6 bases clipped from V and 5 bases from J, the junction kept 8 bases outside the gene matches. The CDR3 extends over 15 amino acids. This chain's CDR3 is CASRLDRGPHQPQHF. The CDR3 DNA is TGTGCCAGCAGGTTGGACAGGGGTCCCCATCAGCCCCAGCATTTT.